This T cell receptor (beta chain) originates from a study of CD8 T cells in ankylosing spondylitis. With molecular barcodes, quantitative 5'-RACE was used to make the TCR beta libraries. Using its own MiXCR run on the 5' RACE reads, TCRdb lists one record per CDR3 protein. This sample has about 270,000 distinct CDR3 sequences; roughly 32% occur once, and the top ten carry roughly 4%. The CDR3 loop spans 13 amino acids. The germline V gene has CDR1 MDHEN and CDR2 SYDVKM. Trimming left V 5 bases short and J 7 bases short, with 11 bases between. The clonotype originates from a male donor with ankylosing spondylitis or in good health (not recorded which). The sequencing input was blood, either unsorted or a sorted T cell fraction (not recorded which). This chain joins TRBV28 and TRBJ1-4, with D possibly TRBD1 on 6 matching bases. The CDR3, as DNA: TGTGCCAGCAGTGGGGGGGCCCGTGAAAAACTGTTTTTT. It translates to CASSGGAREKLFF. The entire variable domain, with the rest obtained from reference TRBV28 and TRBJ1-4, is as follows: DVKVTQSSRYLVKRTGEKVFLECVQDMDHENMFWYRQDPGLGLRLIYFSYDVKMKEKGDIPEGYSVSREKKERFSLILESASTNQTSMYLCASSGGAREKLFFGSGTQLSVL.